This passage covers 24 T cell receptor beta chains from one sample sequenced in a study of spatial heterogeneity in lung cancer. TCRdb called the 5' RACE reads again in MiXCR, with one record for every CDR3 protein. Among under 50,000 distinct CDR3 sequences listed, approximately 5.5% were seen once. Time point here: sample taken at primary tumor resection. The sequencing here drew on PBMCs, taken at surgery. Every receptor here comes from a female donor with early-stage non-small cell lung cancer.

This clonotype was seen more than once but under ten times. This chain links TRBV5-4 with TRBJ2-1, with 12 nucleotides matching TRBD2. Germline CDR1 reads SGHNT; CDR2 reads YYREEE (reference sequence). The CDR3 contains 16 residues. The trim removed 1 base at V and 6 bases at J, leaving 5 bases unmatched. The CDR3 spells CASSLPLAGGTNEQFF. The DNA for the CDR3 is TGTGCCAGCAGCTTGCCCCTAGCGGGGGGGACCAATGAGCAGTTCTTC.

In this sample, this clonotype turned up many times. V is TRBV7-6 and J is TRBJ2-2; no clear D. V shed 1 base and J shed 0 bases, with 9 bases lying between them. There are 16 residues in the CDR3. Germline-derived CDR1 and CDR2 are SGHVS and FNYEAQ. Here the CDR3 DNA reads TGTGCCAGCAGCTTAGACGCAGAAGCGAACACCGGGGAGCTGTTTTTT. Translated: CASSLDAEANTGELFF.

This clonotype was observed a handful of times. The J gene is TRBJ1-5, the V gene TRBV4-1, with 7 bases fitting TRBD1. CDR3 size: 15 residues. V shed 3 bases, J shed 3 bases, and the junction held 5 bases outside the gene matches. Looked up from germline, CDR1 is MGHRA and CDR2 is YSYEKL. CDR3 bases: TGCGCCAGCAGCCACGCGGGACAGATCAATCAGCCCCAGCATTTT. It is translated as CASSHAGQINQPQHF.

This clonotype was counted ten times or more. The rearrangement uses TRBV19 and TRBJ1-2, with TRBD1 as a possible D gene (6 bases). CDR3 length: 13 residues. The germline V gene encodes CDR1 LNHDA and CDR2 SQIVND (reference sequence). Trimming stripped 9 bases from V and 6 bases from J, with 17 bases between. The CDR3 sequence: CASAGTRVHGYTF. CDR3 bases: TGTGCCAGCGCCGGGACACGGGTCCATGGCTACACCTTC.

In this sample, this clonotype turned up many times. This chain links TRBV27 with TRBJ2-7; D is unresolved. Trimming pared 0 bases from V and 0 bases from J, leaving 15 bases between. CDR3 length: 17 amino acids. Germline V gene data show CDR1 as MNHEY and CDR2 as SMNVEV (reference sequence). Here the CDR3 reads CASSLSIGSESSYEQYF. For the CDR3, the DNA is TGTGCCAGCAGTTTATCGATTGGTTCCGAAAGCTCCTACGAGCAGTACTTC.

This clonotype was recorded a few times. The chain recombines TRBV29-1 with TRBJ2-5, with 7 bases identical to TRBD1. CDR3 length: 12 residues. With 6 bases clipped from V and 0 bases from J, the junction kept 1 base outside the gene matches. The V gene's germline CDR1 is SQVTM and CDR2 ANQGSEA. The CDR3 sequence: CSVDRNQETQYF. For the CDR3, the DNA is TGCAGCGTGGACAGGAACCAAGAGACCCAGTACTTC.

This clonotype was recorded at least ten times. The chain has TRBV5-6 and TRBJ2-3; 15 nucleotides line up with TRBD2. Germline V CDR1 and CDR2: SGHDT, YYEEEE. Germline trimming cut 2 bases from V and 1 base from J; bases unmatched to any gene: 8. The CDR3 extends over 19 amino acids. CDR3: CASSFPGLAGGRGTDTQYF. The CDR3 DNA reads TGTGCCAGCAGCTTCCCTGGACTAGCGGGGGGGCGTGGCACAGATACGCAGTATTTT.

This clonotype has only a few counts. V usage is TRBV28 and J usage is TRBJ1-5; weak D call: TRBD1 (6 bases). Deletions cut 6 bases from V and 1 base from J, with 10 bases between. This CDR3 is built from 14 residues. Germline CDR1 reads MDHEN; CDR2 reads SYDVKM. For the CDR3, the DNA is TGTGCCAGCAGCCCAGACAGGAGCAATCAGCCCCAGCATTTT. It encodes CASSPDRSNQPQHF.

This chain joins TRBV6-1 and TRBJ2-3; D possibly uses TRBD1 or TRBD2 (5 bases each). Looked up from germline, CDR1 is MNHNS and CDR2 is SASEGT. Trimming cost V 6 bases and J 2 bases, with 15 bases left between them. The CDR3 is 15 amino acids. The chain's CDR3 is CASRITGRDTDTQYF. As DNA, the CDR3 is TGTGCCAGCAGGATAACAGGCCGGGACACAGATACGCAGTATTTT.

In its sample, this clonotype was seen many times. The genes are TRBV7-2 and TRBJ2-1, with D perhaps given as TRBD1 or TRBD2 (6 bases each). Germline assignment: CDR1 SGHTA and CDR2 FQGNSA. The V gene lost 0 bases and the J gene lost 9 bases, with 9 bases spanning the gap. The CDR3 is 13 amino acids. The CDR3 DNA follows: TGTGCCAGCAGCTTAGCCGGGGGCAGTGAGCAGTTCTTC. This codes for CASSLAGGSEQFF.

This clonotype has more than one count but fewer than ten. A read error may be the cause here, since a much bigger clone is one base away. V usage is TRBV5-1 and J usage is TRBJ1-6, with D perhaps matching TRBD1 (5 bases). V lost 0 bases and J 7 bases, leaving 11 bases between the germline ends. Germline V gene data show CDR1 as SGHRS and CDR2 as YFSETQ. The CDR3 covers 15 residues. DNA of the CDR3: TGCGCCAGCAGCTTGGAGGCGAGGGGAAATTCACCCCTCCACTTT. Protein sequence: CASSLEARGNSPLHF.

In its sample, this clonotype ranks as medium-sized. This chain links TRBV28 with TRBJ1-1, with 8 bases lining up with TRBD1. Germline V CDR1 and CDR2: MDHEN, SYDVKM. CDR3 length: 17 amino acids. The ends lost 3 bases at V and 0 bases at J; junction bases unmatched: 9. The CDR3 reads CASSLHRGGPLNTEAFF. The CDR3 DNA sequence: TGTGCCAGCAGTTTGCACAGGGGGGGCCCTTTGAACACTGAAGCTTTCTTT.

This clonotype was observed a few times. The chain is built from TRBV7-2 and TRBJ1-2; 7 positions match TRBD1. The CDR3 has 15 amino acids. V gave up 1 base and J gave up 8 bases; unmatched junction bases: 10. Germline assignment: CDR1 SGHTA and CDR2 FQGNSA. The CDR3 nucleotides are TGTGCCAGCAGCTTAGTCCAACAGGGGACGGGAGGCTACACCTTC. This gives the protein CASSLVQQGTGGYTF.

This clonotype was seen a handful of times. V is TRBV20-1 and J is TRBJ1-4; D perhaps matches TRBD1 (5 bases). V gave up 0 bases and J gave up 5 bases, with 10 bases separating them. The CDR3 consists of 14 residues. In germline, CDR1 is DFQATT, CDR2 SNEGSKA (reference sequence). The CDR3 loop reads CSARDRRGNEKLFF. CDR3 DNA: TGCAGTGCTAGAGATCGCCGGGGGAATGAAAAACTGTTTTTT.

Ten or more counts support this clonotype. V and J are TRBV30 and TRBJ1-1; maybe TRBD1 (6 bases). Trimming left V 8 bases short and J 2 bases short, with 15 bases between. Germline V gives CDR1 GTSNPN, CDR2 SVGIG (reference sequence). The CDR3 runs to 13 residues. The CDR3 nucleotides are TGTGCCGCATGCGGACAGCCCAACACTGAAGCTTTCTTT. It codes for CAACGQPNTEAFF.

This clonotype was seen many times. This chain joins TRBV4-3 and TRBJ2-2; TRBD2 agrees at 8 bases. The V and J ends lost 3 bases and 3 bases, in that order; junction bases with no gene match: 3. Germline CDR1 reads LGHNA; CDR2 reads YSLEER. This CDR3 spans 15 amino acids. CDR3 region: CASSHTSGDTGELFF. CDR3 nucleotides: TGCGCCAGCAGCCACACTAGCGGCGACACCGGGGAGCTGTTTTTT.

The rearrangement links TRBV12-3 or TRBV12-4 to TRBJ2-7; no definite D call. Trimming stripped 5 bases from V and 8 bases from J, with 10 bases between. This CDR3 has 11 amino acids. This chain's CDR3 is CASSRTGKQYF. DNA of the CDR3: TGTGCCAGCAGTCGAACCGGCAAGCAGTACTTC.

Ten or more counts support this clonotype. The chain uses TRBV27 and TRBJ2-1, with D uncertain. The length of the CDR3 is 13 residues. The V end was cut by 1 base, the J end by 5 bases, with 6 bases between. Germline CDR1 is MNHEY and CDR2 is SMNVEV (reference sequence). The CDR3 is CASSLWADNEQFF. The CDR3 DNA is TGTGCCAGCAGTTTATGGGCGGACAATGAGCAGTTCTTC.

The table lists this clonotype with many counts. This chain connects TRBV7-8 to TRBJ2-1, with D perhaps matching TRBD2 (5 bases). From germline, CDR1 is SGHVS and CDR2 FQNEAQ. The CDR3 runs to 12 residues. Trimming left V 5 bases short and J 8 bases short, with 10 bases between. CDR3 protein: CASSAPDYEQFF. DNA for the CDR3: TGTGCCAGCAGCGCCCCGGACTATGAGCAGTTCTTC. Complete variable domain (other parts from reference TRBV7-8 and TRBJ2-1): GAGVSQSPRYKVAKRGQDVALRCDPISGHVSLFWYQQALGQGPEFLTYFQNEAQLDKSGLPSDRFFAERPEGSVSTLKIQRTQQEDSAVYLCASSAPDYEQFFGPGTRLTVL.

This clonotype appeared many times. The chain uses TRBV5-1 and TRBJ2-5; tentatively, D is TRBD1 (6 bases). Trimming took 1 base from V and 2 from J, leaving 12 bases between them. Germline lookup yields CDR1 SGHRS and CDR2 YFSETQ. The CDR3 sequence is 15 residues long. The CDR3 sequence is CASSLYGTPQETQYF. Written as DNA, the CDR3 is TGCGCCAGCAGCTTGTATGGGACACCTCAAGAGACCCAGTACTTC. The complete variable domain, with remaining parts taken from reference TRBV5-1 and TRBJ2-5, reads KAGVTQTPRYLIKTRGQQVTLSCSPISGHRSVSWYQQTPGQGLQFLFEYFSETQRNKGNFPGRFSGRQFSNSRSEMNVSTLELGDSALYLCASSLYGTPQETQYFGPGTRLLVL.

This clonotype was seen a handful of times. This chain's CDR3 is CASSLRQDSGTEAFF. The CDR3 nucleotides are TGCGCCAGCAGCTTGCGTCAGGATTCGGGCACTGAAGCTTTCTTT. The rearrangement uses TRBV5-1 and TRBJ1-1; D gene uncertain. Trimming shortened V by 1 base and J by 4 bases, and 14 bases separated the two germline ends. CDR1 SGHRS and CDR2 YFSETQ come from the germline V gene. The CDR3 has 15 residues.

The gene calls are TRBV27 and TRBJ2-1, with TRBD1 matching 8 bases. Germline CDR1 is MNHEY and CDR2 is SMNVEV (reference sequence). V shed 2 bases and J 6 bases; nucleotides not matched to a gene: 12. The CDR3 has 17 residues. The CDR3 coding sequence is TGTGCCAGCAGTTTAATCTCCGGGACAGGTTTGGGCAATGAGCAGTTCTTC. Amino acids: CASSLISGTGLGNEQFF.

This clonotype came up many times. The chain employs TRBV5-1 and TRBJ1-1, with a possible D match to TRBD1 (6 bases). Germline V gene data show CDR1 as SGHRS and CDR2 as YFSETQ. The V end was cut by 0 bases, the J end by 4 bases, with 13 bases between. This CDR3 spans 15 amino acids. CDR3 sequence reads: CASSLGGTTSTEAFF. The CDR3 DNA reads TGCGCCAGCAGCTTGGGGGGGACAACCTCCACTGAAGCTTTCTTT.

This clonotype was picked up many times. This sequence joins TRBV7-9 and TRBJ2-7, with no clear D. Trimming took off 4 bases at V and 3 bases at J, with 7 bases between the two ends. The germline V gene encodes CDR1 SEHNR and CDR2 FQNEAQ (reference sequence). There are 12 residues in the CDR3. The CDR3 coding sequence is TGTGCCAGCAGCTCGAGATACTACGAGCAGTACTTC. Its protein is CASSSRYYEQYF.